This T cell receptor (beta chain) emerged from a study of cytomegalovirus exposure and HLA in healthy donors. Turning to the study itself: Unique TCR beta sequences numbering some 120 million came from 150 million to 200 million T cells in an earlier analysis. About 85 million unique TCRs from HLA-typed donors were held in an early release of data.

PCR amplification relied on 60 Vbeta primers (plus 13 Jbeta primers). Using immunoSEQ multiplex PCR, the repertoire was profiled, and TCRdb retains in-frame clones only, with some absent. In the table there are about 120,000 clones, over 70% of which are singletons. V lost 5 bases, J lost 4 bases, and 17 bases stayed unmatched. Germline loops: CDR1 GTSNPN, CDR2 SVGIG (reference sequence). The CDR3 spans 16 residues. Sequencing used PBMCs. The V gene is TRBV30, the J gene TRBJ2-7; 7 positions agree with TRBD2. This TCR derives from a female donor in good health and CMV-seronegative. The CDR3 reads CAWDRRPSGVGYEQYF. The CDR3 nucleotides read TGTGCCTGGGACAGACGACCGAGCGGGGTTGGTTACGAGCAGTACTTC. The variable domain in full, with the rest retrieved from reference TRBV30 and TRBJ2-7, is SQTIHQWPATLVQPVGSPLSLECTVEGTSNPNLYWYRQAAGRGLQLLFYSVGIGQISSEVPQNLSASRPQDRQFILSSKKLLLSDSGFYLCAWDRRPSGVGYEQYFGPGTRLTVT.